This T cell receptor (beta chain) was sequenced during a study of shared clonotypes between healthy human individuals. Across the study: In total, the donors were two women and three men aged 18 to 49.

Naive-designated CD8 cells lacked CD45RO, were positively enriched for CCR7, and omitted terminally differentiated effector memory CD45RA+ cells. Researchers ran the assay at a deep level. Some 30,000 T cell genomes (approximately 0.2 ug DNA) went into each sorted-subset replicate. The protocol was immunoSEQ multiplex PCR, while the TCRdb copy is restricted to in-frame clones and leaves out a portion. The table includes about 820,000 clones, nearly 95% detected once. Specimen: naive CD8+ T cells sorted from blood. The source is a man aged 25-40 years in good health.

CDR3 residues: CASRKREWNTGELFF. Here the CDR3 DNA reads TGTGCCAGCAGGAAGCGGGAGTGGAACACCGGGGAGCTGTTTTTT. The chain combines TRBV6-6 with TRBJ2-2; 8 bases align to TRBD2. V trimming: 6 bases; J trimming: 1 base; junction bases outside the gene matches: 4. The CDR3 loop spans 15 amino acids. Per the germline V gene, CDR1 is MNHNY and CDR2 is SVGAGI (reference sequence).